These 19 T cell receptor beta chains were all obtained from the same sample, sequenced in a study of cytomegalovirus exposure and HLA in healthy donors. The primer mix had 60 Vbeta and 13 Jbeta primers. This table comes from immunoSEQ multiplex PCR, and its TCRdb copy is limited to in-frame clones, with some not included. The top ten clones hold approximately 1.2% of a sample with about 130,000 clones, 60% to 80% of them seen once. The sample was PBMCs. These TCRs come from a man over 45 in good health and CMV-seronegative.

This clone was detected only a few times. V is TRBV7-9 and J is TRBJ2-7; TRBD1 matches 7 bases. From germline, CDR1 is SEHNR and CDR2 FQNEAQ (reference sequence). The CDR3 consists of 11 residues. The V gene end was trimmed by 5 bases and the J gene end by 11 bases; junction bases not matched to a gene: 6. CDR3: CASSRTGTEYF. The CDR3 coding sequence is TGTGCCAGCAGCCGGACCGGGACAGAGTACTTC. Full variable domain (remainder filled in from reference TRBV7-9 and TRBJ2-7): DTGVSQNPRHKITKRGQNVTFRCDPISEHNRLYWYRQTLGQGPEFLTYFQNEAQLEKSRLLSDRFSAERPKGSFSTLEIQRTEQGDSAMYLCASSRTGTEYFGPGTRLTVT.

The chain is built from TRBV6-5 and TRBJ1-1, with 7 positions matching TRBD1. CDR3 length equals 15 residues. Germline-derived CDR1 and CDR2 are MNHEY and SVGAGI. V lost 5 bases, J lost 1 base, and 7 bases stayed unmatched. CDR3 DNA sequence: TGTGCCAGCAGTCCTCAGGGGGTGGAGAACACTGAAGCTTTCTTT. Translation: CASSPQGVENTEAFF.

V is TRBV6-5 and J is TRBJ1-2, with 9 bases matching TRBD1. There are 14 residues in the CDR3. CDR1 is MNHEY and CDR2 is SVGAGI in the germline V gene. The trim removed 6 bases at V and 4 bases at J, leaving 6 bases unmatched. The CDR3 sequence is CASSRTGVGYGYTF. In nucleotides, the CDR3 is TGTGCCAGCAGCAGGACAGGGGTCGGCTATGGCTACACCTTC.

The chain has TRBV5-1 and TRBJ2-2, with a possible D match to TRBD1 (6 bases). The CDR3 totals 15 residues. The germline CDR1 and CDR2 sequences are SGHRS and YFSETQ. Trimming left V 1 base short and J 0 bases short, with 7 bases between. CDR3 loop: CASSLRGSNTGELFF. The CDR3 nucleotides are TGCGCCAGCAGCTTGAGGGGGTCGAACACCGGGGAGCTGTTTTTT.

The chain's CDR3 is CASSWTSGSSYEQYF. CDR3 sequence (DNA): TGTGCCAGCAGTTGGACTAGCGGCAGCTCCTACGAGCAGTACTTC. The chain uses TRBV27 and TRBJ2-7; 10 bases align to TRBD2. Germline CDR1 MNHEY, CDR2 SMNVEV (reference sequence). V lost 4 bases, J lost 0 bases, and 3 bases stayed unmatched. The CDR3 runs 15 residues.

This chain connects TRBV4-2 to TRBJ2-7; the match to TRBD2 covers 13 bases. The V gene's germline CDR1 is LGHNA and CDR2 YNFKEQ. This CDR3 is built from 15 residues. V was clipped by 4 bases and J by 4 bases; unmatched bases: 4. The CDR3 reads CASSLGTSGTYEQYF. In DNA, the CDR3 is TGTGCCAGCAGCCTTGGGACTAGCGGGACATACGAGCAGTACTTC.

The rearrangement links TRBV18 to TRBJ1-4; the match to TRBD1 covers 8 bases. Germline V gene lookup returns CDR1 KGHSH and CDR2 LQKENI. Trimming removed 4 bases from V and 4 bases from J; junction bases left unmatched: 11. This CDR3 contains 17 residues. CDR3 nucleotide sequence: TGTGCCAGCTCACAACTCGCCCCAGGGGGCGTTAATGAAAAACTGTTTTTT. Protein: CASSQLAPGGVNEKLFF.

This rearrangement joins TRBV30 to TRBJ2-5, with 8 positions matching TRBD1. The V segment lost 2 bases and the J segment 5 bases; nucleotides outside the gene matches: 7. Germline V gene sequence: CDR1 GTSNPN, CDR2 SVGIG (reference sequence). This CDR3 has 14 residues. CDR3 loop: CAWSLRGRWETQYF. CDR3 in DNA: TGTGCCTGGAGTCTCAGGGGGCGTTGGGAGACCCAGTACTTC.

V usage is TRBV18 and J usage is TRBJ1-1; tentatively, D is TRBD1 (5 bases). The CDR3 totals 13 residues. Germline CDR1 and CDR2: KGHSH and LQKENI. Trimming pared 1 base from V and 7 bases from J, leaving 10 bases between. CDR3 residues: CASSPLDRGEAFF. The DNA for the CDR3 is TGTGCCAGCTCACCACTAGACAGAGGTGAAGCTTTCTTT.

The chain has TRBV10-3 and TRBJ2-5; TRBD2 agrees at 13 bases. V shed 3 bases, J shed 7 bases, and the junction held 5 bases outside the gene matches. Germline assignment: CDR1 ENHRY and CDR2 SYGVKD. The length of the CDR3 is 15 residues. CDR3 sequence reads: CAISEGTSGKGTQYF. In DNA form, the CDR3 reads TGTGCCATCAGTGAAGGGACTAGCGGGAAGGGGACCCAGTACTTC.

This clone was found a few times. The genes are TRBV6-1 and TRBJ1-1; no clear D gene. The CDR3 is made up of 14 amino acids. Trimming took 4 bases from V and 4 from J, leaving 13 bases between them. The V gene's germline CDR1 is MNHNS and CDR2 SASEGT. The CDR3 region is CASSGASFPTEAFF. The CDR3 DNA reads TGTGCCAGCAGTGGGGCCAGCTTCCCCACTGAAGCTTTCTTT.

As DNA, the CDR3 is TGTGCCAGCAGCCCATTAACCACTCTAGCGGGACTGTTGAGTGAGCAGTTCTTC. Its protein product is CASSPLTTLAGLLSEQFF. The gene calls are TRBV27 and TRBJ2-1; the match to TRBD2 covers 9 bases. The germline V gene encodes CDR1 MNHEY and CDR2 SMNVEV (reference sequence). V dropped 6 bases and J dropped 9; count of bases not matched to a gene: 21. This CDR3 contains 18 residues.

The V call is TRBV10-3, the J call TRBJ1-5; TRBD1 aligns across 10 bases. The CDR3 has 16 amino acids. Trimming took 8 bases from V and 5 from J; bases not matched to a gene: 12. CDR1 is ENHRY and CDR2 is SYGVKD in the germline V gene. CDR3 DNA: TGTGCCATCTGGGACAGGGGCGGAATTGTAGATCAGCCCCAGCATTTT. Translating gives CAIWDRGGIVDQPQHF.

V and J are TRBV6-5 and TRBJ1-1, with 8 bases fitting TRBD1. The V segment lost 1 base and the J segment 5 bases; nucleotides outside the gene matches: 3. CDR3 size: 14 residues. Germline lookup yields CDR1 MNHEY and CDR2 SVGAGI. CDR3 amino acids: CASSYYRGGTEAFF. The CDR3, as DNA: TGTGCCAGCAGTTACTACAGGGGGGGGACTGAAGCTTTCTTT.

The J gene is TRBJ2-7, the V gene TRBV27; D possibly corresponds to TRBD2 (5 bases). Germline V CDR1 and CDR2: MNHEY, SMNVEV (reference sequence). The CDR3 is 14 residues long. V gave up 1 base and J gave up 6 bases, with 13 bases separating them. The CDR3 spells CASSLLVEGGEQYF. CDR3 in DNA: TGTGCCAGCAGTTTATTGGTTGAGGGTGGCGAGCAGTACTTC.

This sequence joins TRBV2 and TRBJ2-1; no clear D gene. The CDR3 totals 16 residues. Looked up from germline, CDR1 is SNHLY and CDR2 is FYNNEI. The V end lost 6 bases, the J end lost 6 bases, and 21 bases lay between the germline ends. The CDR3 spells CASSSVSETWINEQFF. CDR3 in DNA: TGTGCCAGCAGCAGTGTTTCCGAGACATGGATCAATGAGCAGTTCTTC.

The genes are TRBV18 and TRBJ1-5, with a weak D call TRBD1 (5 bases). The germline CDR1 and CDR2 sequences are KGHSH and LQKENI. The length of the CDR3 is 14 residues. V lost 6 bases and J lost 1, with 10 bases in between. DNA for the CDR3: TGTGCCAGCTCGCGGGGGGGGAGCAATCAGCCCCAGCATTTT. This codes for CASSRGGSNQPQHF.

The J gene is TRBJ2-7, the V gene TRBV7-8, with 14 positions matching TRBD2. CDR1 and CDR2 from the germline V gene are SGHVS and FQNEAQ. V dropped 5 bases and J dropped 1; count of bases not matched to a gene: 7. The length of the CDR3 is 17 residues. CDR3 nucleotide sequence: TGTGCCAGCAGCCCTGGGACTAGCGGGAGTATTTCCTACGAGCAGTACTTC. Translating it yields CASSPGTSGSISYEQYF.

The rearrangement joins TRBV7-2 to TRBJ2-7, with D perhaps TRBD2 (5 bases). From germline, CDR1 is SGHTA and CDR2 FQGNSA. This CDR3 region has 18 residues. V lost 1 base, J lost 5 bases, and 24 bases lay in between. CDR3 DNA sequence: TGTGCCAGCAGCTTAGAGCAGCTGAAATGGGTTCGGGGTAACGAGCAGTACTTC. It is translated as CASSLEQLKWVRGNEQYF.